This is a list of T cell receptor beta chains from one sample in a study of CD4+ T cells in melanoma. Generated by immunoSEQ multiplex PCR, the TCRdb table keeps only in-frame clones and is missing some. The sample contains roughly 150,000 clones, around 90% of which appear only once. The receptors here all came from a human donor with melanoma. Each CDR3 is given without its conserved first and last residue. The D gene is left open where the match is weak.

v_gene,d_gene,CDR3aa
TRBV5-6,-,ASSFLGESYEQY
TRBV19,-,ASSITGRTEAF
TRBV30,-,AWSGGRSNQPQH
TRBV5-4,-,ASSSSGTPTDTQY
TRBV5-8,-,ASSLGTGGYT
TRBV5-4,-,ASSLDSGNTIY
TRBV4-2,TRBD1,ASSQGDAGGETQY
TRBV28,-,ASSPRGGRGYT
TRBV5-1,TRBD1,ASSSLDRYTGELF
TRBV29-1,-,SVESRGADTQY
TRBV7-9,-,ASTPNPYNEQF
TRBV6-1,TRBD2,ASRPAGGTDTQY